This record covers a single TCR beta chain. V lost 5 bases and J 1 base, leaving 10 bases between the germline ends. The CDR3 is 13 residues long. The germline gives CDR1 GTSNPN, CDR2 SVGIG (reference sequence). This sample is drawn from a study of human T cells and chemical hapten exposure. The time point here: patch test 1, 2 weeks after DPC sensitization. The treatment was: therapeutic diphenylcyclopropenone sensitization with weekly scalp DPC. TCRdb reanalysed the RACE reads using MiXCR and keeps one entry per CDR3 protein. The sample holds approximately 400,000 distinct CDR3 sequences, 4.8% seen once.

This TCR was sampled from a woman in her 50s with alopecia areata. Some clones in this sample may be carry-over from other donors' samples. The sample in question was whole blood, obtained in connection with sensitization to the hapten diphenylcyclopropenone (DPC). The chain carries TRBV30 and TRBJ2-3; D is uncertain. The CDR3, as DNA: TGTGCCTGGTCACAGACCCGCACAGATACGCAGTATTTT. Its translation: CAWSQTRTDTQYF.